These 8 T cell receptor beta chains were all obtained from the same sample, sequenced in a study of spatial heterogeneity in lung cancer. Using its own MiXCR run on the 5' RACE reads, TCRdb lists one record per CDR3 protein. The profile covers 5,900 or so distinct CDR3 sequences, with around 35% appearing a single time and 3.5% to 4% taken by the ten largest. The time point is: sample taken at primary tumor resection. The sequenced material consisted of unsorted whole RNA from tumor, nontumor lung or frozen PBMC. Sequences were derived from PBMCs, sampled at surgery. The receptors come from a female donor with early-stage non-small cell lung cancer.

Of note for this clonotype: A library made for alpha chains picked up this beta chain off target, so its size means little. The genes are TRBV7-2 and TRBJ2-3; D is perhaps TRBD1 (9 bases). The CDR3 is made up of 18 amino acids. Germline CDR1 and CDR2: SGHTA and FQGNSA. V lost 2 bases and J 3 bases, leaving 21 bases between the germline ends. The CDR3 nucleotides read TGTGCCAGCAGCTTATGGTCGGGAGGGACAGGGACGACAGATACGCAGTATTTT. It codes for CASSLWSGGTGTTDTQYF.

This clonotype was detected a few times. This beta chain is off target for a library built for alpha chains, so its abundance means little. This rearrangement joins TRBV20-1 to TRBJ2-7, with a tentative D call TRBD1 (6 bases). This CDR3 is built from 12 residues. Germline V CDR1 and CDR2: DFQATT, SNEGSKA (reference sequence). With 6 bases removed from V and 2 bases from J, the gap between germline ends came to 11 bases. CDR3 coding DNA: TGCAGTGCCGGGACACCACCCTACGAGCAGTACTTC. Translation gives CSAGTPPYEQYF.

Remarks on this clonotype: Found in a library prepared for alpha chains, this beta chain is an off-target read, and its abundance has little meaning. The genes are TRBV29-1 and TRBJ2-5; D gene unclear. The CDR3 sequence is 9 residues long. The germline V gene encodes CDR1 SQVTM and CDR2 ANQGSEA. Between the trimmed V and J ends, which lost 4 bases and 13 bases, there was a span of 10 bases. CDR3 DNA sequence: TGCAGCGTTGGCCGACCGGTGTACTTC. Translation gives CSVGRPVYF.

Points on this clonotype: This beta chain slipped into a library made for alpha chains as a stray read, so its size is not meaningful. This rearrangement joins TRBV6-1 to TRBJ2-7; D is unclear. CDR1 is MNHNS and CDR2 is SASEGT in the germline V gene. V lost 6 bases, J lost 0 bases, and 15 bases lay in between. The CDR3 covers 15 residues. The CDR3 DNA is TGTGCCAGCAGGGCGAGCTCCCTTAGCTCCTACGAGCAGTACTTC. Encoded protein: CASRASSLSSYEQYF.

A word on this clonotype: Within a library made for alpha chains, this beta chain is off target, and its count is uninformative. The CDR3 sequence: CASSLHLSSYEQYF. CDR3 nucleotides: TGTGCCAGCAGCTTGCACCTGAGCTCCTACGAGCAGTACTTC. V usage is TRBV7-6 and J usage is TRBJ2-7; D is unresolved. The CDR3 spans 14 residues. The V end lost 3 bases, the J end lost 0 bases, and 9 bases lay between the germline ends. Looked up from germline, CDR1 is SGHVS and CDR2 is FNYEAQ.

Of note for this clonotype: This beta chain is an off-target read within a library intended for alpha chains, so its frequency means little. This rearrangement joins TRBV6-2 or TRBV6-3 to TRBJ2-7, with D possibly matching TRBD2 (5 bases). The CDR3 has 15 amino acids. CDR1 is MNHEY and CDR2 is SVGEGT in the germline V gene. V was cut by 7 bases and J by 1 base, with 17 bases left in between. This CDR3 is CASKEAGVGSYEQYF. DNA for the CDR3: TGTGCCAGCAAGGAGGCGGGTGTTGGATCCTACGAGCAGTACTTC.

In this sample, this clonotype turned up a few times. Found in a library prepared for alpha chains, this beta chain is an off-target read, and its abundance has little meaning. This chain links TRBV5-1 with TRBJ2-7; D call uncertain. Per the germline V gene, CDR1 is SGHRS and CDR2 is YFSETQ. CDR3 length: 12 amino acids. V lost 4 bases and J 0 bases, leaving 5 bases between the germline ends. The CDR3 loop is CASSASSYEQYF. CDR3 nucleotide sequence: TGCGCCAGCAGCGCAAGCTCCTACGAGCAGTACTTC.

In regard to this clonotype: For a library built for alpha chains, this beta chain is a stray read; little rests on its size. The V gene is TRBV28, the J gene TRBJ2-5; 7 positions match TRBD1. Trimming took 6 bases from V and 2 from J; bases not matched to a gene: 9. Germline loops: CDR1 MDHEN, CDR2 SYDVKM. CDR3 size: 15 residues. This chain's CDR3 is CASRTTGAWQETQYF. The CDR3 nucleotides are TGTGCCAGCAGAACTACAGGGGCCTGGCAAGAGACCCAGTACTTC.